This T cell receptor (beta chain) was recorded in a study of shared clonotypes between healthy human individuals. Study results and caveats: The naive CD4 repertoires of several donors were compared, and around 5.1% of clonotypes were shared. Enrolling few donors narrowed the genetic and exposure-history diversity that was represented.

With 5 bases removed from V and 8 bases from J, the gap between germline ends came to 15 bases. This CDR3 comprises 14 residues. Germline V gives CDR1 MNHNY, CDR2 SVGAGI (reference sequence). The sorted-subset replicate PCRs were given around 190 ng DNA, which is 30,000 or so T cell genomes. The table came from immunoSEQ multiplex PCR; TCRdb's copy has only in-frame clones and leaves some out. Here the sample spans 2 million to 2.5 million clones, approximately 95% being singletons. This clone has a single count. Its specificity is not known. The investigators split CD4+ cells into a CD45RA+ naive subset and a CD45RA-negative memory subset.

The chain employs TRBV6-6 and TRBJ2-2, with a tentative D call TRBD1 (6 bases). The sequencing sample was made of naive CD4+ T cells sorted from blood. This sample's subset: CD45RA+ positively selected. The TCR was taken from a man aged 18 to 35 in good health. The CDR3 DNA sequence: TGTGCCAGCAGTCCAAACAGGGATCCGGGGGAGCTGTTTTTT. It specifies CASSPNRDPGELFF.